What follows is one TCR beta chain and its context. The sample originates from a study of blood T cell repertoires in COVID-19. Sequencing used immunoSEQ multiplex PCR; TCRdb keeps in-frame clones, though not all of them. Among roughly 160,000 clones listed, approximately 84% were seen once. CDR1 is SGHTA and CDR2 is FQGTGA in the germline V gene. V was pared by 5 bases and J by 4 bases, with 9 bases between. The CDR3 loop spans 13 amino acids. Participant-given clinical history determined each cohort assignment. This clonotype originated in a man in his fifties or sixties who had recovered from COVID-19. The sample taken for sequencing was PBMCs or T cells enriched from blood (not recorded which). V is TRBV7-3 and J is TRBJ2-1; possibly TRBD1 for D (5 bases). This chain's CDR3 is CASSRDRYNEQFF. CDR3 in DNA: TGTGCCAGCAGCCGCGACAGATACAATGAGCAGTTCTTC.